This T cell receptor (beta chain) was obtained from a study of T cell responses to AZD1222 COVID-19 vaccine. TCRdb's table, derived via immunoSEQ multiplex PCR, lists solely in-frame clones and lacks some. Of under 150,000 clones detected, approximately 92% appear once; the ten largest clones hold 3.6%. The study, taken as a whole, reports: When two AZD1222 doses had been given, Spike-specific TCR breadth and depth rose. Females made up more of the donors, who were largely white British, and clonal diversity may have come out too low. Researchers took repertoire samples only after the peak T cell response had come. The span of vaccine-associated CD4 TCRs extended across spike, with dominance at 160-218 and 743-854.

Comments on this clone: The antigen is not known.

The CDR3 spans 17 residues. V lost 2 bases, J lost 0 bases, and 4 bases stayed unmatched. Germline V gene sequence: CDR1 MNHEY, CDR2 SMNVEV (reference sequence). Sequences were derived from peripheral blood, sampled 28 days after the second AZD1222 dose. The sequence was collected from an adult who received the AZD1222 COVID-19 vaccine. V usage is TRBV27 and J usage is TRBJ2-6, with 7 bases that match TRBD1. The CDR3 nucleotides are TGTGCCAGCAGTTTAAGGACAGGCAACTCTGGGGCCAACGTCCTGACTTTC. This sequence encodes CASSLRTGNSGANVLTF.